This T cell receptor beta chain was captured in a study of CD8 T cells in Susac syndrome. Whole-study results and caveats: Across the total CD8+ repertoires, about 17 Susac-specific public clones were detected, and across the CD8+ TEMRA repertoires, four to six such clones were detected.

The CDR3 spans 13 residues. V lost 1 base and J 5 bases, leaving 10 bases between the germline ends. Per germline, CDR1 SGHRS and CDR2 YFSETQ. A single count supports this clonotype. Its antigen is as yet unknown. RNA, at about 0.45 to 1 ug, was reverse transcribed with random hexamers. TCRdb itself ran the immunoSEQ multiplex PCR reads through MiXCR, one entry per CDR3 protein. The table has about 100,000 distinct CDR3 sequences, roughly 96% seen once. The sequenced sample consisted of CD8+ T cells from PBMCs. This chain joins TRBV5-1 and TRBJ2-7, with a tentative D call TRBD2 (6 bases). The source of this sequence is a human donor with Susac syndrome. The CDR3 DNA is TGCGCCAGCAGCTTGTCGGGAGTGAACGAGCAGTACTTC. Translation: CASSLSGVNEQYF.